This T cell receptor (beta chain) was recovered during a study of cytomegalovirus exposure and HLA in healthy donors. Overall study results and limits: A likely sequencing artifact accounted for one observed cluster of highly shared sequence variants.

The PCR ran on 60 Vbeta and 13 Jbeta primers. Assay used: immunoSEQ multiplex PCR; TCRdb lists only in-frame clones, some missing. Of 170,000 or so clones in the sample, around four fifths were seen once. Details on this clone: Its antigen is not known.

CDR1 and CDR2 from the germline V gene are MDHEN and SYDVKM. This CDR3 is built from 13 residues. Between the trimmed V and J ends, which lost 5 bases and 9 bases, there was a span of 14 bases. The sequence came from a woman between 45 and 60 years old in good health and CMV-seropositive. V usage is TRBV28 and J usage is TRBJ1-5; D unresolved. The material sequenced was PBMCs. CDR3 nucleotide sequence: TGTGCCAGCAGTCCTGGCGGTGTGGGGCCCCAGCATTTT. It yields the protein CASSPGGVGPQHF.